Here is one T cell receptor beta chain with its context. Original handling: How many nucleated cells were present was estimated from reference gene primer amplification. Data came from immunoSEQ multiplex PCR; TCRdb stores just in-frame clones and leaves some out. From that table come the V and J calls and clone size; the DNA was used to work out D and trimming. Among under 100,000 clones listed, around nine tenths were seen once. Germline CDR1 SNHLY, CDR2 FYNNEI. V dropped 8 bases and J dropped 2 bases, with 19 bases sitting between them. This CDR3 is built from 15 residues. The data were taken from a study of blood T cell repertoires in COVID-19.

The chain uses TRBV2 and TRBJ2-7; TRBD1 is a possible D gene (6 bases). Sequencing was done on a sample of peripheral blood. The sequence came from a man aged 50 or older with active COVID-19. The CDR3 nucleotides read TGTGCCAGCTGGCTGGACCGGGACACCGCCTACGAGCAGTACTTC. Protein product: CASWLDRDTAYEQYF.